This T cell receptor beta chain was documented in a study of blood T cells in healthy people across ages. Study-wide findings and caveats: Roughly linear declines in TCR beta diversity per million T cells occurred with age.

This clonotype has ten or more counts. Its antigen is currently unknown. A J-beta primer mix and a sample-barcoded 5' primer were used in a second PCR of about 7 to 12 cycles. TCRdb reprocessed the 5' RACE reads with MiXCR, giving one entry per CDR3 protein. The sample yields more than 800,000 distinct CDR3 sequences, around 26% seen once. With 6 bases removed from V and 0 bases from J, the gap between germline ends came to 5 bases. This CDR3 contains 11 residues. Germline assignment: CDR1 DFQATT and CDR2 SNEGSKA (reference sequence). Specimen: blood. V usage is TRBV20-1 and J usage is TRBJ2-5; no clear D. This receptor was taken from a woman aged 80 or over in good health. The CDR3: CSAPDQETQYF. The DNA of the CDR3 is TGCAGTGCACCGGACCAAGAGACCCAGTACTTC.